These 19 T cell receptor beta chains were all obtained from the same sample, sequenced in a study of T-cell memory formation after mild COVID-19. Using its own MiXCR run on the 5' RACE reads, TCRdb lists one record per CDR3 protein. Of some 260,000 distinct CDR3 sequences in the sample, about a sixth were seen once. Source material: PBMCs or a T cell subset sorted from them (not recorded which). The receptors originated from a man aged 18-30 years who had mild COVID-19 (a few samples of this study predate the infection). Cell type and time point are not known.

Only a few counts were recorded for this clonotype. This chain connects TRBV10-3 to TRBJ1-1, with TRBD1 as a possible D gene (5 bases). CDR1 ENHRY and CDR2 SYGVKD come from the germline V gene. V was pared by 6 bases and J by 0 bases, with 8 bases between. This CDR3 is 13 amino acids long. The CDR3 DNA reads as TGTGCCATCAGGGGGGAGATGAACACTGAAGCTTTCTTT. This sequence encodes CAIRGEMNTEAFF.

This clonotype showed up just a few times. The rearrangement uses TRBV5-6 and TRBJ2-5; TRBD1 matches at 9 bases. Germline trimming cut 5 bases from V and 5 bases from J; bases unmatched to any gene: 13. This CDR3 comprises 16 residues. The germline CDR1 and CDR2 sequences are SGHDT and YYEEEE. The CDR3 here is CASRRRLQGAGETQYF. The CDR3 DNA reads as TGTGCCAGCAGGCGGCGACTACAGGGGGCGGGTGAGACCCAGTACTTC.

The rearrangement uses TRBV5-5 and TRBJ1-6; 7 bases agree with TRBD1. CDR1 SGHKS and CDR2 YYEKEE come from the germline V gene (reference sequence). J lost 8 bases, V lost 7 bases, and 9 bases had no gene match. This CDR3 is built from 14 residues. CDR3 residues: CASGPTGRDSPLHF. For the CDR3, the DNA is TGTGCCAGCGGCCCGACAGGGCGAGATTCACCCCTCCACTTT.

This clonotype was counted between two and nine times. The rearrangement links TRBV20-1 to TRBJ1-3; the D is unclear. Trimming removed 2 bases at V and 3 bases at J, with 11 bases between. CDR3 length: 14 residues. Germline V gene lookup returns CDR1 DFQATT and CDR2 SNEGSKA (reference sequence). The CDR3 here is CSARYPDGGNTIYF. Here the CDR3 DNA reads TGCAGTGCTAGATACCCGGACGGTGGAAACACCATATATTTT.

The chain links TRBV7-3 to TRBJ2-7; D remains ambiguous. V was pared by 5 bases and J by 3 bases, with 20 bases between. CDR3 length: 16 residues. From germline, CDR1 is SGHTA and CDR2 FQGTGA. The CDR3 region is CASSPSRSTDRYEQYV. DNA for the CDR3: TGTGCCAGCAGCCCCAGCAGGAGTACCGATCGCTACGAGCAGTACGTC.

This clonotype has just a few counts. This rearrangement joins TRBV7-9 to TRBJ2-5; no clear D gene. With 6 bases removed from V and 10 bases from J, the gap between germline ends came to 15 bases. Looked up from germline, CDR1 is SEHNR and CDR2 is FQNEAQ (reference sequence). CDR3 size: 12 residues. The CDR3 DNA sequence: TGTGCCAGCAGTTCGGATGCAAGGGACCAGTACTTC. Its translation is CASSSDARDQYF.

The chain joins TRBV6-5 to TRBJ1-2; D might be TRBD1 (5 bases). The CDR3 covers 14 residues. V shed 6 bases and J shed 3 bases, with 14 bases lying between them. Germline CDR1 reads MNHEY; CDR2 reads SVGAGI. The CDR3 sequence: CASSSRDADYGYTF. The CDR3 DNA follows: TGTGCCAGCAGCTCCCGGGACGCAGACTATGGCTACACCTTC.

In its sample, this clonotype was seen many times. The V gene is TRBV15, the J gene TRBJ1-1; 7 bases map to TRBD1. Trimming took 3 bases from V and 4 from J; bases not matched to a gene: 17. The CDR3 sequence is 18 residues long. Germline V gene sequence: CDR1 LNHNV, CDR2 YYDKDF (reference sequence). The chain's CDR3 is CATSSFTGTEQRRTEAFF. CDR3 in DNA: TGTGCCACCAGCAGCTTCACCGGGACAGAACAGAGGCGCACTGAAGCTTTCTTT.

The rearrangement uses TRBV7-2 and TRBJ1-1; TRBD1 matches 10 bases. The germline CDR1 and CDR2 sequences are SGHTA and FQGNSA. With V trimmed by 7 bases and J by 7 bases, 9 bases remained unmatched. The CDR3 is 14 amino acids. CDR3 amino acids: CASTRDRGVGEAFF. The DNA of the CDR3 is TGTGCCAGCACTCGGGACAGGGGCGTGGGTGAAGCTTTCTTT.

J is TRBJ2-3 and V is TRBV6-5, with D perhaps TRBD1 or TRBD2 (7 bases each). Looked up from germline, CDR1 is MNHEY and CDR2 is SVGAGI. This CDR3 contains 15 residues. V was clipped by 8 bases and J by 1 base, with 16 bases between them. The CDR3 protein is CASGLSGTGTDTQYF. Written as DNA, the CDR3 is TGTGCCAGCGGCCTGAGCGGGACAGGCACAGATACGCAGTATTTT.

The chain is built from TRBV6-5 and TRBJ1-4, with 9 bases that match TRBD1. Per the germline V gene, CDR1 is MNHEY and CDR2 is SVGAGI. The CDR3 consists of 15 residues. V was clipped by 4 bases and J by 5 bases; unmatched bases: 5. The CDR3 DNA sequence: TGTGCCAGCAGTTCGTCCGGGACAGGGAATGAAAAACTGTTTTTT. As protein: CASSSSGTGNEKLFF.

CDR3 DNA: TGTGCCAGCAGCTTCAGGGGTGGCTACGAGCAGTACTTC. As protein: CASSFRGGYEQYF. The rearrangement links TRBV7-9 to TRBJ2-7; possible D gene TRBD1, 6 bases. V lost 3 bases and J 3 bases, leaving 9 bases between the germline ends. This CDR3 is 13 amino acids long. Germline CDR1 SEHNR, CDR2 FQNEAQ (reference sequence).

This chain links TRBV7-7 with TRBJ2-7, with 10 bases identical to TRBD1. CDR3 length equals 18 residues. Germline V gives CDR1 SSHAT, CDR2 FNYEAQ (reference sequence). CDR3 loop: CASSLSRGGQGPVYEQYV. The DNA of the CDR3 is TGTGCTAGCAGCTTATCTCGGGGGGGACAGGGGCCGGTCTACGAGCAGTACGTC.

The sample holds a few counts of this clonotype. The rearrangement links TRBV19 to TRBJ1-1, with D possibly TRBD1 on 5 matching bases. V lost 4 bases, J lost 0 bases, and 12 bases lay in between. This CDR3 comprises 15 residues. Germline V gives CDR1 LNHDA, CDR2 SQIVND (reference sequence). CDR3 sequence: CASSTEGLLNTEAFF. The CDR3 DNA reads TGTGCCAGTAGTACCGAGGGACTGCTGAACACTGAAGCTTTCTTT.

This clonotype came up a few times. This sequence joins TRBV10-3 and TRBJ1-1, with TRBD1 identical over 7 bases. Germline-derived CDR1 and CDR2 are ENHRY and SYGVKD. V gave up 4 bases and J gave up 3 bases; unmatched junction bases: 2. This CDR3 has 13 residues. CDR3 nucleotide sequence: TGTGCCATCAGTGGACAGGGATACACTGAAGCTTTCTTT. Translating it yields CAISGQGYTEAFF.

The table lists this clonotype with a few counts. The rearrangement links TRBV4-2 to TRBJ2-1; D is possibly TRBD1 or TRBD2 (5 bases each). Germline V gene data show CDR1 as LGHNA and CDR2 as YNFKEQ. The germline V and J ends were trimmed by 1 base and 2 bases, with 18 bases remaining between them. This CDR3 has 18 amino acids. The CDR3 spells CASSQGAGTIFTYNEQFF. The DNA of the CDR3 is TGTGCCAGCAGCCAAGGGGCCGGGACCATCTTCACCTACAATGAGCAGTTCTTC.

The gene calls are TRBV20-1 and TRBJ2-7, with 11 bases that match TRBD2. J lost 4 bases, V lost 2 bases, and 4 bases had no gene match. The CDR3 is made up of 14 amino acids. CDR1 and CDR2 from the germline V gene are DFQATT and SNEGSKA (reference sequence). The CDR3 nucleotides are TGCAGTGCTAGATCGGGACTAGCGGTATACGAGCAGTACTTC. Translated: CSARSGLAVYEQYF.

A few counts support this clonotype. V and J are TRBV5-1 and TRBJ2-3; the D is unclear. The CDR3 covers 16 residues. The V gene lost 4 bases and the J gene lost 6 bases, with 21 bases spanning the gap. CDR1 is SGHRS, CDR2 YFSETQ, per germline. CDR3 nucleotide sequence: TGCGCCAGCAGCGCACTACGTGGGGATCCCCCCGATACGCAGTATTTT. Its protein is CASSALRGDPPDTQYF.

This clonotype showed up just a few times. The chain couples TRBV4-1 to TRBJ1-6, with D possibly TRBD1 on 6 matching bases. V lost 4 bases and J lost 7, with 14 bases in between. The germline CDR1 and CDR2 sequences are MGHRA and YSYEKL. CDR3 size: 15 residues. The CDR3 region has the DNA TGCGCCAGCAGCCGAGGGGGGGGTGAAAATTCACCCCTCCACTTT. The encoded protein is CASSRGGGENSPLHF.